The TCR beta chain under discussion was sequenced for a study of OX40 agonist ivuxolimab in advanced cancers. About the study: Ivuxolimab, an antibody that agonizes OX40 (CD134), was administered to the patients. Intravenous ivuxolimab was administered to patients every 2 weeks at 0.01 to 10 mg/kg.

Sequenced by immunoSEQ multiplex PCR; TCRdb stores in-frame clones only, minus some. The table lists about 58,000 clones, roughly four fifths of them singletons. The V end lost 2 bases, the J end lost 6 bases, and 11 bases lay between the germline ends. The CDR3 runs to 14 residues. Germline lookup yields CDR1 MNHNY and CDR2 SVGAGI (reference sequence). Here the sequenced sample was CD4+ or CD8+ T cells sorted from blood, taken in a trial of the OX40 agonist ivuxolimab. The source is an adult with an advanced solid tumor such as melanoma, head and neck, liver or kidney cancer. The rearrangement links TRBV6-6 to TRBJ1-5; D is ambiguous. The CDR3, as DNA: TGTGCCAGCAGTTACAAAAGGTACTCTCAGCCCCAGCATTTT. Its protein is CASSYKRYSQPQHF.